This record covers a single T cell receptor (beta chain). Its antigen is unknown. The CDR3 spans 17 residues. Germline V lookup: CDR1 SNHLY, CDR2 FYNNEI. Trimming stripped 8 bases from V and 1 base from J, with 21 bases between. The data originate from a study of cytomegalovirus exposure and HLA in healthy donors. About the research overall: Prior work identified around 120 million unique TCR beta sequences in around 170 million T cells.

Whole-study results and caveats: Presence/absence analyses supposed approximately even sequencing depth among donors. A few of the chains that were CMV-associated were confirmed in vitro to be specific for CMV antigens.

The PCR was carried out with 60 Vbeta primers and 13 Jbeta primers. The assay was immunoSEQ multiplex PCR, and TCRdb's table has in-frame clones only and misses some. The sample contains 150,000 to 200,000 clones, roughly three quarters of which appear only once. The sequence was collected from a woman between 50 and 59 years old in good health and CMV-seronegative. The sequencing input was PBMCs. The rearrangement joins TRBV2 to TRBJ1-5; D might be TRBD1 (5 bases). CDR3 sequence reads: CASFADTKSLSNQPQHF. DNA for the CDR3: TGTGCCAGCTTTGCGGACACCAAATCCTTAAGCAATCAGCCCCAGCATTTT.